This T cell receptor (beta chain) is drawn from a study of cytomegalovirus exposure and HLA in healthy donors. General study findings and limits: Whilst most TCR sequences proved rare, a subset of public TCRs occurred across many donors. Available immune exposure information was restricted to CMV serostatus only. A few CMV-associated chains were confirmed in vitro to be specific for CMV antigens. The productive fraction for most TCR beta V segments was about 90% or about 30% in an earlier analysis.

As concerns this clone: Its antigen is not known.

Looked up from germline, CDR1 is MNHEY and CDR2 is SVGAGI. The CDR3 is made up of 14 amino acids. Trimming stripped 5 bases from V and 1 base from J, with 11 bases between. The PCR employed 60 Vbeta primers together with 13 Jbeta primers. Clones were read by immunoSEQ multiplex PCR, and TCRdb kept only the in-frame ones, dropping some. The data show about 59,000 clones, just under 85% seen once. The chain joins TRBV6-5 to TRBJ1-1; no firm D call. The origin of this receptor is a middle-aged man in good health and CMV-seronegative. The sequencing input was PBMCs. This CDR3 reads CASSRLGENTEAFF. The CDR3 DNA reads as TGTGCCAGCAGTCGTCTCGGTGAGAACACTGAAGCTTTCTTT.